Presented here are 25 T cell receptor beta chains from one specimen sequenced in a study of T cells in Graves' hyperthyroidism and ophthalmopathy. Amplification of TCR beta CDR3 regions was performed using RNA transcripts as template. First-round RT-PCR targeting the TCR CDR3 was performed with the HTBI primer set. One entry per CDR3 protein, called by TCRdb with MiXCR from the multiplex PCR reads. The table has 350,000 or so distinct CDR3 sequences, about 20% seen once; the top ten hold 45% to 50%. The sample taken for sequencing was blood. The origin of the receptors is a woman aged 50 to 65 with Graves' hyperthyroidism.

This clonotype came up a few times. This sequence joins TRBV7-9 and TRBJ2-7; D ambiguous. Trimming cost V 3 bases and J 3 bases, with 6 bases left between them. CDR3 size: 12 residues. From germline, CDR1 is SEHNR and CDR2 FQNEAQ (reference sequence). The CDR3 DNA reads as TGTGCCAGCAGCTTCCCTCTCTACGAGCAGTACTTC. Amino acids: CASSFPLYEQYF.

The chain links TRBV20-1 to TRBJ2-2; 11 bases agree with TRBD2. This CDR3 has 15 amino acids. Germline CDR1 is DFQATT and CDR2 is SNEGSKA (reference sequence). J was trimmed by 4 bases and V by 6 bases; bases with no gene match: 7. As DNA, the CDR3 is TGCAGTGCGAGGACTAGCGGGTATACCACCGGGGAGCTGTTTTTT. Protein product: CSARTSGYTTGELFF.

This clonotype was observed a handful of times. CDR3 amino acids: CASSYRQGGEKLFF. The CDR3 DNA is TGTGCCAGCAGTTACCGACAGGGGGGTGAAAAACTGTTTTTT. This rearrangement joins TRBV6-6 to TRBJ1-4, with 9 bases lining up with TRBD1. Germline loops: CDR1 MNHNY, CDR2 SVGAGI (reference sequence). The ends lost 2 bases at V and 7 bases at J; junction bases unmatched: 2. The CDR3 loop spans 14 amino acids.

The count of this clonotype is one. The rearrangement links TRBV5-1 to TRBJ2-5, with 7 positions matching TRBD1. CDR1 is SGHRS, CDR2 YFSETQ, per germline. With 0 bases clipped from V and 2 bases from J, the junction kept 4 bases outside the gene matches. The CDR3 runs 15 residues. CDR3 bases: TGCGCCAGCAGCTTGGCCGGGGACAGACAAGAGACCCAGTACTTC. Residues: CASSLAGDRQETQYF. Looking up the rest from reference TRBV5-1 and TRBJ2-5 gives the full variable domain: KAGVTQTPRYLIKTRGQQVTLSCSPISGHRSVSWYQQTPGQGLQFLFEYFSETQRNKGNFPGRFSGRQFSNSRSEMNVSTLELGDSALYLCASSLAGDRQETQYFGPGTRLLVL.

This clonotype was counted ten times or more. The genes are TRBV30 and TRBJ2-1; TRBD1 or TRBD2 may be the D gene (6 bases each). This CDR3 has 12 amino acids. Germline V gives CDR1 GTSNPN, CDR2 SVGIG (reference sequence). The germline V and J ends were trimmed by 0 bases and 9 bases, with 9 bases remaining between them. CDR3 loop: CAWSVTGAEQFF. The CDR3 bases are TGTGCCTGGAGTGTAACGGGGGCTGAGCAGTTCTTC.

There are many counts of this clonotype. The rearrangement links TRBV7-8 to TRBJ1-2, with D possibly being TRBD1 (5 bases). This CDR3 has 12 amino acids. Looked up from germline, CDR1 is SGHVS and CDR2 is FQNEAQ. V was cut by 0 bases and J by 10 bases, with 9 bases left in between. DNA of the CDR3: TGTGCCAGCAGCTTAGCCGCAGGGATCTACACCTTC. Protein: CASSLAAGIYTF.

This clonotype was counted at least ten times. The rearrangement joins TRBV2 to TRBJ1-1; D is ambiguous. Per germline, CDR1 SNHLY and CDR2 FYNNEI. CDR3 length equals 13 residues. V shed 4 bases and J shed 2 bases, with 8 bases lying between them. The CDR3 spells CASSGQINTEAFF. In DNA form, the CDR3 reads TGTGCCAGCAGTGGTCAGATAAACACTGAAGCTTTCTTT. The variable domain in full, with the rest retrieved from reference TRBV2 and TRBJ1-1, is EPEVTQTPSHQVTQMGQEVILRCVPISNHLYFYWYRQILGQKVEFLVSFYNNEISEKSEIFDDQFSVERPDGSNFTLKIRSTKLEDSAMYFCASSGQINTEAFFGQGTRLTVV.

This clonotype came up many times. The chain has TRBV29-1 and TRBJ1-2; 9 bases are shared with TRBD1. Germline CDR1 reads SQVTM; CDR2 reads ANQGSEA. The length of the CDR3 is 13 residues. The ends lost 6 bases at V and 8 bases at J; junction bases unmatched: 10. Written as DNA, the CDR3 is TGCAGCGTCGACGACAGGGGGTTAATCGGCTACACCTTC. This encodes CSVDDRGLIGYTF.

This clonotype occurred many times. The chain combines TRBV5-1 with TRBJ1-6; D unresolved. Germline V CDR1 and CDR2: SGHRS, YFSETQ. V was shortened by 4 bases and J by 6 bases, with 5 bases between the two germline ends. The CDR3 sequence is 12 residues long. The CDR3, as DNA: TGCGCCAGCAGCGAGGGTAATTCACCCCTCCACTTT. It yields the protein CASSEGNSPLHF. Supplemented by reference TRBV5-1 and TRBJ1-6, the full variable domain reads KAGVTQTPRYLIKTRGQQVTLSCSPISGHRSVSWYQQTPGQGLQFLFEYFSETQRNKGNFPGRFSGRQFSNSRSEMNVSTLELGDSALYLCASSEGNSPLHFGNGTRLTVT.

The chain couples TRBV13 to TRBJ2-3; D is undetermined. With 0 bases removed from V and 9 bases from J, the gap between germline ends came to 13 bases. CDR1 and CDR2 (germline): PRHDT, FYEKMQ (reference sequence). CDR3 length: 14 residues. The DNA for the CDR3 is TGTGCCAGCAGCTTAGGGGCCCAACCTGAGACGCAGTATTTT. Translated: CASSLGAQPETQYF. Full variable domain (rest looked up from reference TRBV13 and TRBJ2-3): AAGVIQSPRHLIKEKRETATLKCYPIPRHDTVYWYQQGPGQDPQFLISFYEKMQSDKGSIPDRFSAQQFSDYHSELNMSSLELGDSALYFCASSLGAQPETQYFGPGTRLTVL.

The chain is built from TRBV20-1 and TRBJ2-2, with TRBD2 matching over 11 bases. Germline CDR1 reads DFQATT; CDR2 reads SNEGSKA (reference sequence). J was trimmed by 3 bases and V by 1 base; bases with no gene match: 4. This CDR3 is built from 16 residues. Here the CDR3 reads CSARVGTSGDTGELFF. In DNA, the CDR3 is TGCAGTGCTAGAGTTGGGACTAGCGGTGACACCGGGGAGCTGTTTTTT.

The chain has TRBV6-1 and TRBJ1-2; the D gene is possibly TRBD1 (6 bases). V lost 5 bases to trimming and J lost 8 bases, with 9 bases between them. CDR3 length equals 11 residues. CDR1 is MNHNS and CDR2 is SASEGT in the germline V gene. The CDR3 nucleotides are TGTGCCAGCAGTCCCCAGGGGGGCTACACCTTC. Encoded protein: CASSPQGGYTF.

CDR3 sequence (DNA): TGTGCCAGCAGTGAAGCCCCAGCTAATTCACCCCTCCACTTT. Translation: CASSEAPANSPLHF. This chain uses TRBV6-1 with TRBJ1-6, with no clear D. Germline CDR1 and CDR2: MNHNS and SASEGT. Trimming cost V 0 bases and J 6 bases, with 6 bases left between them. The CDR3 sequence is 14 residues long.

This clonotype showed up just a few times. The V call is TRBV30, the J call TRBJ1-4, with a tentative D call TRBD1 (5 bases). The CDR3 is 13 amino acids. The V end lost 2 bases, the J end lost 7 bases, and 11 bases lay between the germline ends. Germline values: CDR1 GTSNPN, CDR2 SVGIG (reference sequence). The CDR3 loop reads CAWSIRGGEKLFF. CDR3 sequence (DNA): TGTGCCTGGAGTATCCGTGGGGGTGAAAAACTGTTTTTT.

The CDR3 DNA reads TGTGCCAGCAGCTTAGGGGGGACAAGCCTCACCGGGGAGCTGTTTTTT. It codes for CASSLGGTSLTGELFF. The genes are TRBV7-8 and TRBJ2-2; maybe TRBD1 (6 bases). V dropped 1 base and J dropped 4 bases, with 13 bases sitting between them. CDR1 and CDR2 (germline): SGHVS, FQNEAQ. The CDR3 length is 16 residues.

The rearrangement links TRBV15 to TRBJ2-4, with D tentatively TRBD1 (5 bases). Germline CDR1 and CDR2: LNHNV and YYDKDF (reference sequence). Trimming left V 3 bases short and J 4 bases short, with 7 bases between. The CDR3 extends over 13 amino acids. CDR3 amino acids: CATSSDRKNIQYF. The CDR3 region has the DNA TGTGCCACCAGCAGCGACAGAAAAAACATTCAGTACTTC.

This clonotype was recorded many times. The rearrangement uses TRBV20-1 and TRBJ1-5; possibly TRBD1 for D (5 bases). This CDR3 has 14 residues. Germline values: CDR1 DFQATT, CDR2 SNEGSKA (reference sequence). Trimming pared 2 bases from V and 4 bases from J, leaving 12 bases between. This CDR3 is CSARMAGGNQPQHF. CDR3 sequence (DNA): TGCAGTGCTAGAATGGCCGGGGGAAATCAGCCCCAGCATTTT.

This clonotype occurred a few times. The chain combines TRBV6-1 with TRBJ1-5, with D perhaps matching TRBD1 (5 bases). The CDR3 length is 15 residues. The V end was cut by 6 bases, the J end by 0 bases, with 12 bases between. From germline, CDR1 is MNHNS and CDR2 SASEGT. The CDR3 DNA reads TGTGCCAGCAGGTGGGACGACTATAGCAATCAGCCCCAGCATTTT. This gives the protein CASRWDDYSNQPQHF.

This clonotype has a count of ten or more. The rearrangement joins TRBV11-2 to TRBJ1-1; TRBD1 is a possible D gene (6 bases). The CDR3 covers 15 residues. Between the trimmed V and J ends, which lost 2 bases and 1 base, there was a span of 11 bases. CDR1 SGHAT and CDR2 FQNNGV come from the germline V gene. The CDR3: CASSLQPGQNTEAFF. In nucleotides, the CDR3 is TGTGCCAGCAGCTTACAACCGGGACAGAACACTGAAGCTTTCTTT.

This clonotype was observed at least ten times. Here the CDR3 DNA reads TGTGCCAGCAGTGGGGACACAAATAACAATGAGCAGTTCTTC. Its translation: CASSGDTNNNEQFF. The rearrangement uses TRBV28 and TRBJ2-1, with D perhaps TRBD1 (6 bases). The germline V gene encodes CDR1 MDHEN and CDR2 SYDVKM. This CDR3 contains 14 residues. V lost 5 bases to trimming and J lost 5 bases, with 13 bases between them.

This clonotype was seen a few times. V and J are TRBV28 and TRBJ2-2, with 14 bases fitting TRBD2. J lost 3 bases, V lost 5 bases, and 11 bases had no gene match. The germline V gene encodes CDR1 MDHEN and CDR2 SYDVKM. The CDR3 sequence is 19 residues long. DNA of the CDR3: TGTGCCAGCAGTCAAGGACTAGCGGGAGGCTTAAGGGACACCGGGGAGCTGTTTTTT. Its protein is CASSQGLAGGLRDTGELFF.

This clonotype was counted only a few times. The chain recombines TRBV20-1 with TRBJ1-2; D remains ambiguous. Germline CDR1 reads DFQATT; CDR2 reads SNEGSKA (reference sequence). V lost 4 bases, J lost 7 bases, and 10 bases lay in between. The CDR3 runs to 11 residues. CDR3 in DNA: TGCAGTGCTACCTGGTTACTTGGCTACACCTTC. This sequence encodes CSATWLLGYTF.

This clonotype was detected many times. The chain recombines TRBV20-1 with TRBJ2-1; D remains ambiguous. This CDR3 is built from 12 residues. The germline V and J ends were trimmed by 1 base and 5 bases, with 6 bases remaining between them. Per germline, CDR1 DFQATT and CDR2 SNEGSKA (reference sequence). The CDR3 bases are TGCAGTGCTAGAGGGGCCAACAATGAGCAGTTCTTC. Amino acid sequence: CSARGANNEQFF.

A few counts support this clonotype. The genes are TRBV10-2 and TRBJ1-3; TRBD1 aligns across 7 bases. Trimming cost V 6 bases and J 2 bases; bases outside gene matches: 7. The CDR3 contains 15 residues. Germline V gene data show CDR1 as WSHSY and CDR2 as SAAADI. The CDR3 is CASSYQTGTGNTIYF. In DNA, the CDR3 is TGCGCCAGCAGCTATCAGACAGGGACTGGAAACACCATATATTTT.

The sample holds many counts of this clonotype. J is TRBJ1-1 and V is TRBV18; D is unresolved. Germline assignment: CDR1 KGHSH and CDR2 LQKENI. V lost 5 bases to trimming and J lost 7 bases, with 14 bases between them. The CDR3 length is 13 residues. CDR3 DNA: TGTGCCAGCTCAGGTGGGGATAATGGTGAAGCTTTCTTT. Protein product: CASSGGDNGEAFF.